This TCR beta chain is from a study of CD4 and CD8 cells across lung adenocarcinoma regions. Notes on this clonotype: The junction departs from the called germline gene at one end, perhaps through a read error.

TCRdb re-called the PCR reads with MiXCR, one entry per CDR3 protein. The sample carries around 18,000 distinct CDR3 sequences, around 50% recorded once. Per germline, CDR1 MNHEY and CDR2 SMNVEV (reference sequence). This CDR3 has 11 residues. Specimen: CD8+ T cells from the margin of a lung tumor. The source is a male donor with lung adenocarcinoma. The CD4 and CD8 labels of this study may be unreliable. The V gene is TRBV27, the J gene TRBJ2-3; tentatively, D is TRBD1 (5 bases). The CDR3 protein is CGGRFLDTQYF. For the CDR3, the DNA is TGTGGGGGCCGTTTCCTAGATACCCAGTATTTT.